This T cell receptor beta chain was identified in a study of CD8 T cells in ankylosing spondylitis. The CDR3 is made up of 14 amino acids. The ends were cut back, 4 bases at V and 2 bases at J, with 9 bases in the middle. Germline CDR1 is MNHEY and CDR2 is SVGEGT. For this clonotype: Possible read error: a much larger clone is one base away.

One entry per CDR3 protein results from TCRdb running MiXCR on the 5' RACE reads. The sample holds about 250,000 distinct CDR3 sequences, roughly 32% seen once. V gene TRBV6-2 or TRBV6-3 combines with J gene TRBJ2-1; D possibly corresponds to TRBD2 (7 bases). The specimen sequenced was blood, either unsorted or a sorted T cell fraction (not recorded which). The clonotype comes from a male donor with ankylosing spondylitis or in good health (not recorded which). CDR3 nucleotides: TGTGCCAGCAGTTGGGGGGGGCCCTACAATGAGCAGTTCTTC. Protein sequence: CASSWGGPYNEQFF.